One T cell receptor (beta chain) is described in this entry. Germline values: CDR1 MGHDK, CDR2 SYGVNS. The CDR3 runs to 14 residues. The V gene lost 2 bases and the J gene lost 2 bases, with 10 bases spanning the gap. The treatment was: oral pan-JAK inhibitor, 5-10 mg twice daily. Investigators isolated RNA and reverse transcribed it into cDNA to act as the sequencing template. Sequencing used immunoSEQ multiplex PCR; TCRdb keeps in-frame clones, though not all of them. The sample consists of 150,000 to 250,000 clones, roughly 64% of them appearing once. This entry belongs to a study of CD8+ T cells in alopecia areata.

The sequenced sample was CD4+ T cells sorted from blood, obtained at week 24, from a patient treated with tofacitinib. This sequence originates from a human donor with alopecia areata. The chain employs TRBV25-1 and TRBJ2-7, with TRBD1 as a possible D gene (5 bases). For the CDR3, the DNA is TGTGCCAGCAGTGAAGACAGAGACCCCTACGAGCAGTACTTC. Encoded protein: CASSEDRDPYEQYF.